This TCR beta chain was recovered during a study of cytomegalovirus exposure and HLA in healthy donors. Looked up from germline, CDR1 is MNHNS and CDR2 is SASEGT. V was trimmed by 3 bases and J by 5 bases, leaving 10 bases between them. The CDR3 is 13 amino acids. The PCR had 60 Vbeta and 13 Jbeta primers. Only in-frame clones appear in the TCRdb table, and some are missing; sequencing was by immunoSEQ multiplex PCR. The sample includes tens of thousands of clones. The V and J genes are TRBV6-1 and TRBJ1-1; D unresolved. Sequences were obtained from PBMCs. This TCR was sampled from a woman aged 30 to 39 in good health and CMV-seropositive. In DNA, the CDR3 is TGTGCCAGCAGTGAGGGAAGGAGGACTGAAGCTTTCTTT. It encodes CASSEGRRTEAFF.